Sequencing of this T cell receptor beta chain was carried out in a study of early T cells in non-severe SARS-CoV-2 infection (dated by TCRdb to about 2021). Context from the whole study: Because TCR sequencing was done on bulk RNA from unsorted whole blood, the alpha and beta chains could not be paired. The paper's findings and limits, for the study overall: VDJdb matching was skewed toward anti-spike CD8 responses and likely underestimated virus-specific expansions by missing private and CD4 specificities.

The germline V gene (reference sequence) supplies CDR1 DFQATT and CDR2 SNEGSKA. From the cysteine through the phenylalanine, the CDR3 covers 17 amino acids. Solely the CDR3 DNA is kept, with 51 bases framed from the first base. V ends up 2 bases short and J 2 bases short, with an unmatched junction base count of 7. Library prep was done by 5' RACE. For sequencing, a NextSeq 500 was employed. To correct for sequencing error and PCR bias, the TCR library protocol tagged individual cDNA molecules with unique molecular identifiers. Both TCR alpha and beta chains were sequenced, and tight co-correlation was observed between alpha and beta sequence abundances in each sample. Per the original workflow: Decombinator V4 was used to perform V gene, J gene and CDR3 annotation of TCR sequences. TCRs were defined as expanded if a significant change between any two time points was detected under a Poisson model with p below 0.0001. TCR abundances were normalised to the total number of TCRs sequenced per sample and expressed as counts per million. TRAV1-2 paired with TRAJ12, TRAJ20 or TRAJ33 defined MAIT TCRs, while TRAV10 paired with TRAJ18 defined iNKT TCRs. A search of VDJdb, accessed on 1 November 2021, was run for TCRs annotated to CMV, EBV and SARS-CoV-2, with TCRs annotated for multiple antigens excluded. Through fastp at Q25 and MiXCR, TCRdb rebuilt clones from the public reads, retaining in-frame beta chains. A single entry per CDR3 protein holds the most common genes and DNA from its merged rows. The authors' filters were not applied to this entry. The sample includes about 110,000 distinct CDR3 sequences, with about 12% observed a single time. In total, the top ten clones hold 3.1% of the sample.

A case-control design nested within a healthcare worker cohort in London, UK, was used, with weekly nasopharyngeal swab PCR tests and blood sampling performed. Between 23 and 31 March 2020, the week of the UK lockdown, healthcare workers were enrolled and then followed up weekly for as long as 16 weeks. About this clonotype: Its antigen specificity is not known. No clone much larger than this one lies a single base away; base qualities are absent.

Source material: whole blood. The chain uses TRBV20-1 and TRBJ2-3; 13 bases in the middle match TRBD2. This TCR was recovered from an adult who was a healthcare worker with PCR-confirmed SARS-CoV-2 infection or an uninfected control (not recorded which). The DNA reads as follows: TGCAGTGCTAGAAATACCGGGACTAGCGGGATCACAGATACGCAGTATTTT. This sequence encodes CSARNTGTSGITDTQYF.